The clone carrying this T cell receptor beta chain ranks as medium-sized in terms of frequency. Its antigen is not known. The read stops 3 residues short of the end of the CDR3; the missing end is completed from the germline J gene. This record belongs to a study of T cell clonality in common variable immunodeficiency. Study-wide findings and caveats: Common variable immunodeficiency TCR beta sequences reportedly had fewer deletions and N-nucleotide insertions.

Trimming removed 3 bases from V and 1 base from J, with 17 bases in between. This CDR3 has 16 amino acids. Germline assignment: CDR1 SGHRS and CDR2 YFSETQ. Produced via immunoSEQ multiplex PCR; TCRdb's table is partial and in-frame only. The table counts several thousand clones; around 3.8% lies in the top ten. The receptor's source is a human donor with common variable immunodeficiency. The V and J genes are TRBV5-1 and TRBJ2-7, with D possibly matching TRBD2 (5 bases). The sequenced sample was peripheral blood mononuclear cells. CDR3 DNA, as far as it was read: TGCGCCAGCAGCTCGGATAGCGAGGGTCCTTCCTACGAG. Translated: CASSSDSEGPSYE. Given in full, the CDR3 is CASSSDSEGPSYEQYF.